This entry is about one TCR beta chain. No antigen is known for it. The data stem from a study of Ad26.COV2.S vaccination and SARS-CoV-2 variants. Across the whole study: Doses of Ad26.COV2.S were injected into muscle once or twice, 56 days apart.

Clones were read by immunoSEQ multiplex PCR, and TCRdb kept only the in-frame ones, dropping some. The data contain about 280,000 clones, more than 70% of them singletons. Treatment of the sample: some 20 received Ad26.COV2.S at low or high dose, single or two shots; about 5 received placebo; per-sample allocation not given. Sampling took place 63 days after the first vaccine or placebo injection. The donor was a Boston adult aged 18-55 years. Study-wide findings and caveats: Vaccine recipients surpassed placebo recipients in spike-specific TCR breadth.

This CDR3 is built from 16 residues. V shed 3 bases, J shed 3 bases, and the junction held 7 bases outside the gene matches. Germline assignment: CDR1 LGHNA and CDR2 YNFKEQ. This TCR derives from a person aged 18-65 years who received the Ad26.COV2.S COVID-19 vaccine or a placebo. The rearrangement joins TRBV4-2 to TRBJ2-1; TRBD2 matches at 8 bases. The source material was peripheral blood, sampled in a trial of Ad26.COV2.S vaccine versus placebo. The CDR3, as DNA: TGTGCCAGCAGCCATGTCAGCGGGAGATTCTACAATGAGCAGTTCTTC. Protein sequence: CASSHVSGRFYNEQFF.